This TCR beta chain was profiled in a study of shared clonotypes between healthy human individuals. Study summary: The cohort comprised two women and a few men. Their ages spanned 18 to 49 years. Study-wide results and caveats: The study found roughly 5% of naive CD4 clonotypes shared across a handful of donors.

The CDR3 has 16 residues. V lost 4 bases and J lost 1, with 14 bases in between. Germline CDR1 and CDR2: SGHRS and YFSETQ. On this clone itself: Antigen unknown.

TCRdb's copy holds only in-frame clones and misses some; the assay was immunoSEQ multiplex PCR. Here the sample spans 2,500,000 or so clones, approximately 93% being singletons. Sequenced: naive CD4+ T cells from PBMCs. Subset specified: CD45RA+ positively selected. The origin of this receptor is a man younger than 35 in good health. Some clones in this sample may be carry-over from other donors' samples. The rearrangement uses TRBV5-1 and TRBJ1-4, with D perhaps TRBD1 (6 bases). CDR3 coding DNA: TGCGCCAGCAGCATACGAATACAGGGAACTAATGAAAAACTGTTTTTT. Translation: CASSIRIQGTNEKLFF.